This T cell receptor beta chain derives from a study of T cells after yellow fever vaccination. Study details: Fractions of low cell number were prepared using SMART-Seq v4 Ultra Low Input.

Broader study findings: Subsequent booster samples again held most clones from primary vaccination (more than 95% CD4, 85% to 90% CD8).

TCRdb recomputed calls from the 5' RACE reads with MiXCR, one row per CDR3 protein. The data hold around 67,000 distinct CDR3 sequences, with 7.1% observed a single time. Worth noting for this clonotype: Its antigen is unknown.

The CDR3 is made up of 14 amino acids. The ends lost 0 bases at V and 4 bases at J; junction bases unmatched: 3. Germline V lookup: CDR1 SGDLS, CDR2 YYNGEE. Sequenced here: CD8+ T cells sorted from PBMCs, sampled roughly 5 days after the first yellow fever vaccination. This clonotype was sampled from a man aged 18 to 35 who received the YFV17D yellow fever vaccine. This rearrangement joins TRBV9 to TRBJ2-5; 7 bases are shared with TRBD1. CDR3 DNA sequence: TGTGCCAGCAGCGTAGGGACAGGTAGAGAGACCCAGTACTTC. Translation: CASSVGTGRETQYF.